Shown below are 18 T cell receptor beta chains from a single sample sequenced in a study of long-term antiretroviral therapy in people with HIV. Sequencing used immunoSEQ v3.0 at survey level. Some clones are missing from TCRdb's copy, which holds only in-frame ones; the method was immunoSEQ multiplex PCR. Altogether about 17,000 clones are present, over 75% being singletons, with the ten largest covering approximately 9.5%. The specimen comprised unsorted PBMCs, sampled 0.3 years after starting antiretroviral therapy. The source is a man in his late teens or twenties with HIV.

The rearrangement joins TRBV5-1 to TRBJ2-2; D gene ambiguous. The CDR3 loop spans 17 amino acids. Germline CDR1 SGHRS, CDR2 YFSETQ. V was pared by 2 bases and J by 0 bases, with 14 bases between. CDR3 region: CASSFWPGVTNTGELFF. CDR3 sequence (DNA): TGCGCCAGCAGCTTCTGGCCCGGAGTAACGAACACCGGGGAGCTGTTTTTT.

J is TRBJ2-5 and V is TRBV11-2, with 7 bases that match TRBD1. Germline V CDR1 and CDR2: SGHAT, FQNNGV. V was clipped by 5 bases and J by 2 bases; unmatched bases: 14. The CDR3 consists of 17 residues. The DNA of the CDR3 is TGTGCCAGCAGCCCCACAGGGGCCTATAACGTTCAAGAGACCCAGTACTTC. Translated, it gives CASSPTGAYNVQETQYF.

The chain is built from TRBV5-6 and TRBJ1-5; D is undetermined. V lost 1 base and J 14 bases, leaving 13 bases between the germline ends. The CDR3 contains 12 residues. Germline V gives CDR1 SGHDT, CDR2 YYEEEE. The CDR3 loop reads CASSLRLGFEHF. The CDR3 coding sequence is TGTGCCAGCAGCTTGAGACTAGGGTTTGAGCATTTT.

The chain combines TRBV29-1 with TRBJ2-3; 7 bases fit TRBD1. CDR3 length: 14 residues. Germline V gives CDR1 SQVTM, CDR2 ANQGSEA. V shed 7 bases, J shed 4 bases, and the junction held 11 bases outside the gene matches. Here the CDR3 DNA reads TGCAGCGCCTGGGACAGCAATTATCCAGATACGCAGTATTTT. This sequence encodes CSAWDSNYPDTQYF.

The chain employs TRBV19 and TRBJ1-5; possible D gene TRBD1, 6 bases. This CDR3 is 16 amino acids long. The germline V and J ends were trimmed by 3 bases and 5 bases, with 17 bases remaining between them. Germline V gene sequence: CDR1 LNHDA, CDR2 SQIVND (reference sequence). The CDR3 here is CASSMVGTGSDQPQHF. Here the CDR3 DNA reads TGTGCCAGTAGTATGGTTGGAACAGGGTCCGATCAGCCCCAGCATTTT.

The rearrangement uses TRBV10-3 and TRBJ2-7, with 11 bases lining up with TRBD1. Germline-derived CDR1 and CDR2 are ENHRY and SYGVKD. The junction had 8 bases not matched to a gene; V was cut back by 8 bases and J by 5 bases. The CDR3 runs 14 residues. CDR3 in amino acids: CAISGDRGSDEQYF. DNA of the CDR3: TGTGCCATCTCAGGGGACAGGGGGTCGGACGAGCAGTACTTC.

The rearrangement links TRBV2 to TRBJ1-2; TRBD1 might be the D (5 bases). V lost 5 bases to trimming and J lost 4 bases, with 14 bases between them. The CDR3 loop spans 14 amino acids. Germline V gene data show CDR1 as SNHLY and CDR2 as FYNNEI. This CDR3 reads CASSTTGTSYGYTF. In nucleotides, the CDR3 is TGTGCCAGCAGTACAACCGGGACCTCCTATGGCTACACCTTC.

The CDR3 protein is CASSPRSGEPYNEQFF. For the CDR3, the DNA is TGTGCCAGCAGCCCGCGTAGCGGGGAGCCATACAATGAGCAGTTCTTC. The V and J genes are TRBV7-9 and TRBJ2-1; TRBD2 matches at 8 bases. Germline CDR1 and CDR2: SEHNR and FQNEAQ (reference sequence). Losses at the gene ends were 5 bases for V and 4 bases for J; bases not matched to a gene: 10. The CDR3 consists of 16 residues. Full variable domain (missing parts from reference TRBV7-9 and TRBJ2-1): DTGVSQNPRHKITKRGQNVTFRCDPISEHNRLYWYRQTLGQGPEFLTYFQNEAQLEKSRLLSDRFSAERPKGSFSTLEIQRTEQGDSAMYLCASSPRSGEPYNEQFFGPGTRLTVL.

The chain couples TRBV7-8 to TRBJ1-3; D call uncertain. The CDR3 loop spans 14 amino acids. Germline CDR1 SGHVS, CDR2 FQNEAQ. The V end was cut by 3 bases, the J end by 5 bases, with 11 bases between. CDR3: CASSLYSGRNTIYF. The CDR3, as DNA: TGTGCCAGCAGCTTGTACAGCGGTCGAAACACCATATATTTT.

The table lists this clone with a few counts. The genes are TRBV7-9 and TRBJ1-6; 7 nucleotides line up with TRBD1. Looked up from germline, CDR1 is SEHNR and CDR2 is FQNEAQ (reference sequence). CDR3 length equals 15 residues. V lost 5 bases and J lost 7; bases outside the gene matches: 8. CDR3 DNA: TGTGCCAGCAGCCCCAAGACAGGGATCAATTCACCCCTCCACTTT. It yields the protein CASSPKTGINSPLHF. Variable domain in full (rest from reference TRBV7-9 and TRBJ1-6): DTGVSQNPRHKITKRGQNVTFRCDPISEHNRLYWYRQTLGQGPEFLTYFQNEAQLEKSRLLSDRFSAERPKGSFSTLEIQRTEQGDSAMYLCASSPKTGINSPLHFGNGTRLTVT.

A few counts support this clone. The chain joins TRBV7-9 to TRBJ2-3; D remains ambiguous. This CDR3 is 13 amino acids long. In germline, CDR1 is SEHNR, CDR2 FQNEAQ (reference sequence). V lost 1 base and J 3 bases, leaving 5 bases between the germline ends. The CDR3 nucleotides are TGTGCCAGCAGCTTAGTCGGGACAGATACGCAGTATTTT. Encoded protein: CASSLVGTDTQYF. Drawing the rest from reference TRBV7-9 and TRBJ2-3, the complete variable domain is DTGVSQNPRHKITKRGQNVTFRCDPISEHNRLYWYRQTLGQGPEFLTYFQNEAQLEKSRLLSDRFSAERPKGSFSTLEIQRTEQGDSAMYLCASSLVGTDTQYFGPGTRLTVL.

The chain combines TRBV7-9 with TRBJ2-5, with a possible D match to TRBD2 (5 bases). The CDR3 loop spans 14 amino acids. V was cut by 1 base and J by 1 base, with 7 bases left in between. CDR1 and CDR2 (germline): SEHNR, FQNEAQ (reference sequence). CDR3 loop: CASSLEDFQETQYF. The CDR3 DNA reads TGTGCCAGCAGCTTAGAGGACTTCCAAGAGACCCAGTACTTC. Full variable domain (rest looked up from reference TRBV7-9 and TRBJ2-5): DTGVSQNPRHKITKRGQNVTFRCDPISEHNRLYWYRQTLGQGPEFLTYFQNEAQLEKSRLLSDRFSAERPKGSFSTLEIQRTEQGDSAMYLCASSLEDFQETQYFGPGTRLLVL.

The V and J genes are TRBV6-1 and TRBJ2-5; the match to TRBD1 covers 7 bases. Per the germline V gene, CDR1 is MNHNS and CDR2 is SASEGT. This CDR3 contains 14 residues. The trim removed 6 bases at V and 2 bases at J, leaving 6 bases unmatched. CDR3 DNA sequence: TGTGCCAGCAGCCCGGGGACAGAACAAGAGACCCAGTACTTC. Amino acids: CASSPGTEQETQYF.

The rearrangement uses TRBV10-3 and TRBJ1-6; D may be TRBD1 (6 bases). The V and J ends lost 10 bases and 2 bases respectively, with 15 bases between them. CDR1 is ENHRY and CDR2 is SYGVKD in the germline V gene. CDR3 length: 15 amino acids. This CDR3 is CASHQGLTYNSPLHF. The CDR3 nucleotides read TGTGCCAGCCACCAGGGGCTGACCTATAATTCACCCCTCCACTTT.

Only a few counts were recorded for this clone. This chain uses TRBV6-5 with TRBJ1-6; D uncertain. Per the germline V gene, CDR1 is MNHEY and CDR2 is SVGAGI. V was clipped by 11 bases and J by 9 bases, with 20 bases between them. The CDR3 contains 14 residues. This chain's CDR3 is CAARDAPYFSPLHF. The DNA for the CDR3 is TGTGCCGCGCGGGATGCGCCCTATTTTTCACCCCTCCACTTT.

The chain employs TRBV7-9 and TRBJ1-4, with D perhaps TRBD1 (6 bases). V lost 5 bases to trimming and J lost 7 bases, with 17 bases between them. This CDR3 region has 15 residues. CDR1 is SEHNR and CDR2 is FQNEAQ in the germline V gene (reference sequence). The CDR3 nucleotides are TGTGCCAGCAGCACTTGGGGGGGGCGCCGTGAAAAACTGTTTTTT. It codes for CASSTWGGRREKLFF. The whole variable domain, remainder taken from reference TRBV7-9 and TRBJ1-4, is DTGVSQNPRHKITKRGQNVTFRCDPISEHNRLYWYRQTLGQGPEFLTYFQNEAQLEKSRLLSDRFSAERPKGSFSTLEIQRTEQGDSAMYLCASSTWGGRREKLFFGSGTQLSVL.

The chain joins TRBV19 to TRBJ1-5; D not certain. The CDR3 is 13 residues long. Germline CDR1 is LNHDA and CDR2 is SQIVND (reference sequence). V was pared by 4 bases and J by 6 bases, with 10 bases between. Here the CDR3 DNA reads TGTGCCAGTAGTAAAGCGGGGATTCAGCCCCAGCATTTT. Amino acids: CASSKAGIQPQHF.

This chain uses TRBV10-3 with TRBJ2-4; D remains ambiguous. Germline-derived CDR1 and CDR2 are ENHRY and SYGVKD. The CDR3 length is 13 residues. V was shortened by 6 bases and J by 1 base, with 7 bases between the two germline ends. The CDR3 nucleotides read TGTGCCATCAGGGACGGGGCCAAAAACATTCAGTACTTC. Protein product: CAIRDGAKNIQYF.